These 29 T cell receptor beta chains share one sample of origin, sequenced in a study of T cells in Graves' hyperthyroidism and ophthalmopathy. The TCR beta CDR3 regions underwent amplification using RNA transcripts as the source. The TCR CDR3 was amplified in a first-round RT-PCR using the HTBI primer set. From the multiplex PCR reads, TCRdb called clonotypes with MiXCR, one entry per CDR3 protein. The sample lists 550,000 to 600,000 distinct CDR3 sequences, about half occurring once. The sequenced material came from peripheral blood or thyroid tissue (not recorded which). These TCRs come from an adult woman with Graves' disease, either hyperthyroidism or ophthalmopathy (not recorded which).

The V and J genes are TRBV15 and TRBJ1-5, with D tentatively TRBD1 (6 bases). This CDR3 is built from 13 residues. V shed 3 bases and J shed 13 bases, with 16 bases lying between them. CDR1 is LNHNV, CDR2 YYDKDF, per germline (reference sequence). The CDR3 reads CATSRRSVTGQHF. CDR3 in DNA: TGTGCCACCAGCAGGCGGTCCGTCACAGGGCAGCATTTT.

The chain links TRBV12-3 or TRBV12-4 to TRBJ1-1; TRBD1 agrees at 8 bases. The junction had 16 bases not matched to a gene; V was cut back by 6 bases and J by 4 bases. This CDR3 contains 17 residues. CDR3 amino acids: CASSLILQGARSTEAFF. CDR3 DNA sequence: TGTGCCAGCAGCCTTATTTTGCAGGGGGCCCGTTCCACTGAAGCTTTCTTT.

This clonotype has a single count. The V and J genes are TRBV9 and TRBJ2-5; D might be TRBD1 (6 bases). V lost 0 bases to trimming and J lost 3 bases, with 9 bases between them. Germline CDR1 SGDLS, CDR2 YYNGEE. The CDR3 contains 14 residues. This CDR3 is CASSVGKGEETQYF. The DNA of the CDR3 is TGTGCCAGCAGCGTAGGCAAGGGGGAAGAGACCCAGTACTTC.

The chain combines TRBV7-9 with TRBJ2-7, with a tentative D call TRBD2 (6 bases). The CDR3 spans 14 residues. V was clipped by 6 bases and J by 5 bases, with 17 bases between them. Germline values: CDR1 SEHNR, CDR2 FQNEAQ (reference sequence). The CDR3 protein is CASSFKLASDEQYF. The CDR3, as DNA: TGTGCCAGCAGTTTCAAACTAGCTAGCGACGAGCAGTACTTC.

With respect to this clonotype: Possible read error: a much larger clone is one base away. The CDR3 DNA is TGTGCCAGCGAGGAGGCACCCACCTCCCAGCACTTC. Its protein product is CASEEAPTSQHF. The chain uses TRBV28 and TRBJ2-7, with D maybe TRBD2 (5 bases). The V gene's germline CDR1 is MDHEN and CDR2 SYDVKM. This CDR3 region has 12 residues.

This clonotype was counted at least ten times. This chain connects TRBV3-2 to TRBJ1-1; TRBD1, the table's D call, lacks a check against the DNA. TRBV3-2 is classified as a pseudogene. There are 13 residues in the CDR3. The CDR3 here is CASSQDRPGRAFF. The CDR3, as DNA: TGTGCCAGCAGCCAAGATAGGCCAGGGAGAGCTTTCTTT.

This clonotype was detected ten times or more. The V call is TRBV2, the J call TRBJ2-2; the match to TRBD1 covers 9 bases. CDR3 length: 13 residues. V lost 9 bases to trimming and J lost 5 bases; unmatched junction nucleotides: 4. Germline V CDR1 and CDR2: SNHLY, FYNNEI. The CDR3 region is CARTGGGTGELFF. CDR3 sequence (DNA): TGTGCCAGGACAGGGGGAGGAACCGGGGAGCTGTTTTTT.

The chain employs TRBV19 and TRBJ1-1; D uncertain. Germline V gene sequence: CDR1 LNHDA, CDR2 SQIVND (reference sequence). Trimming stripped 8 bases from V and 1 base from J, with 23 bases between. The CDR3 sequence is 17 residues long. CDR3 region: CASADWAPRSGNTEAFF. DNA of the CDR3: TGTGCCAGTGCTGACTGGGCACCAAGGTCCGGGAACACTGAAGCTTTCTTT.

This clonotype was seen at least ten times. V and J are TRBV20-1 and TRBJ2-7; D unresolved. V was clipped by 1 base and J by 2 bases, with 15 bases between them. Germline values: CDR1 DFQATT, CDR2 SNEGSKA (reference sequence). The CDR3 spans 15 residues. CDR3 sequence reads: CSARVRQVFTYEQYF. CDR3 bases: TGCAGTGCTAGAGTTCGGCAGGTGTTCACCTACGAGCAGTACTTC.

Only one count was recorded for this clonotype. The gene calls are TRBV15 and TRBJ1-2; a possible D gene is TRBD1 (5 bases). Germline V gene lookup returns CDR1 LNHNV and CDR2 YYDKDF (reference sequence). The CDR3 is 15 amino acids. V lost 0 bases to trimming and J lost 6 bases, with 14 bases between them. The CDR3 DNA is TGTGCCACCAGCAGAGATCTGGCAGGGCCAGATGGCTACACCTTC. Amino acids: CATSRDLAGPDGYTF. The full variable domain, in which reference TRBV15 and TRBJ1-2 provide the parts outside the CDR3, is DAMVIQNPRYQVTQFGKPVTLSCSQTLNHNVMYWYQQKSSQAPKLLFHYYDKDFNNEADTPDNFQSRRPNTSFCFLDIRSPGLGDTAMYLCATSRDLAGPDGYTFGSGTRLTVV.

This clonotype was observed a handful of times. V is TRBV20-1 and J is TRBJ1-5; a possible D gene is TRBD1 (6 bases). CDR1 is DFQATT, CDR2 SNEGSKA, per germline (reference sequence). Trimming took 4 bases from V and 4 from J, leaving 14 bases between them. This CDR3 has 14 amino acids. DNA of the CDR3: TGCAGTGCTACCGGGGGCGGTTGGAATCAGCCCCAGCATTTT. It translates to CSATGGGWNQPQHF.

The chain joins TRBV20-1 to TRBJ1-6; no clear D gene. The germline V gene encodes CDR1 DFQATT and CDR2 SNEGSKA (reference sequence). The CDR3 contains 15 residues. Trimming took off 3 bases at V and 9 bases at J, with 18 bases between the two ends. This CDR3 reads CSASPTVVGSSPLHF. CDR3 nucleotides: TGCAGTGCTAGTCCCACAGTGGTCGGCAGTTCACCCCTCCACTTT.

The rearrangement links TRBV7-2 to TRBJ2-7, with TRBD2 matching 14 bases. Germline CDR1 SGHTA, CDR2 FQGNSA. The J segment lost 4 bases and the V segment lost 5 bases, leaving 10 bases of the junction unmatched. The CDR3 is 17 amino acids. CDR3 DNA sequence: TGTGCCAGCAGCGTACGAGCCGGGACTAGCGGGAGTTACGAGCAGTACTTC. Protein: CASSVRAGTSGSYEQYF.

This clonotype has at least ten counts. The CDR3 spells CASSLATGVNTEAFF. The CDR3 DNA follows: TGCGCCAGCAGCTTGGCCACGGGAGTAAACACTGAAGCTTTCTTT. J is TRBJ1-1 and V is TRBV5-1; no clear D gene. CDR1 SGHRS and CDR2 YFSETQ come from the germline V gene. Trimming took off 0 bases at V and 2 bases at J, with 11 bases between the two ends. This CDR3 has 15 amino acids.

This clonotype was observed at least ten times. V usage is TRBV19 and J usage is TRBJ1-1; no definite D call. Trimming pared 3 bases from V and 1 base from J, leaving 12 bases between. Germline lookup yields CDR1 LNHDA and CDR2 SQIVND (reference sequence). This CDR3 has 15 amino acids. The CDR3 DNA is TGTGCCAGTAGTATTCTCGGGCAGGCGAACACTGAAGCTTTCTTT. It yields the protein CASSILGQANTEAFF.

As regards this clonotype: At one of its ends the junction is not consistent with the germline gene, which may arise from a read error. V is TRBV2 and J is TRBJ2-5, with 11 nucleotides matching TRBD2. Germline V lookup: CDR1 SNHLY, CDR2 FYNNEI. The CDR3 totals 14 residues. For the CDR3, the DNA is TGTGCCACCAGTGACCGGACTAGCGGGGAGACCCAGTACTTC. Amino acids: CATSDRTSGETQYF.

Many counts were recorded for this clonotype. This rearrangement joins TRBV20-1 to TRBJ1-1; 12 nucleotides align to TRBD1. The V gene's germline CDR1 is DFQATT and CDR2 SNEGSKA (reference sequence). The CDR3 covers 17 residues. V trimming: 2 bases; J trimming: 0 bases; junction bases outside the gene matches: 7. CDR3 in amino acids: CSARPRDRGRLNTEAFF. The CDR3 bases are TGCAGTGCTAGACCCCGGGACAGGGGGCGTTTGAACACTGAAGCTTTCTTT.

The CDR3 spells CASSVPDSRMNTEAFF. The CDR3 DNA reads TGTGCCAGCAGCGTTCCAGACAGCCGGATGAACACTGAAGCTTTCTTT. V is TRBV2 and J is TRBJ1-1; a weak D match, TRBD1 (5 bases). Trimming took off 6 bases at V and 0 bases at J, with 17 bases between the two ends. The CDR3 runs 16 residues. The germline V gene encodes CDR1 SNHLY and CDR2 FYNNEI.

The CDR3 protein is CSAIGTGQETQYF. Written as DNA, the CDR3 is TGCAGTGCTATTGGGACAGGGCAAGAGACCCAGTACTTC. J is TRBJ2-5 and V is TRBV20-1, with 9 nucleotides matching TRBD1. Germline trimming cut 4 bases from V and 2 bases from J; bases unmatched to any gene: 2. The CDR3 contains 13 residues. CDR1 and CDR2 from the germline V gene are DFQATT and SNEGSKA (reference sequence).

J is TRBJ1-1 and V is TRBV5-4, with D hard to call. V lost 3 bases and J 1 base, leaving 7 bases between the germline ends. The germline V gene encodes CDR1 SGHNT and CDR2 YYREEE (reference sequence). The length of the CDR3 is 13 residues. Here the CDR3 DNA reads TGTGCCAGCAGCTCTCCACAGAACACTGAAGCTTTCTTT. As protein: CASSSPQNTEAFF.

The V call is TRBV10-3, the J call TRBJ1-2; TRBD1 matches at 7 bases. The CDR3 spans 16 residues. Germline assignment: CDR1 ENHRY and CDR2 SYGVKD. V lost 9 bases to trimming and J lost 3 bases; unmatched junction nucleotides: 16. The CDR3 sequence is CAIANRGVEGDYGYTF. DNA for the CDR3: TGTGCCATTGCCAACAGGGGAGTGGAAGGGGACTATGGCTACACCTTC.

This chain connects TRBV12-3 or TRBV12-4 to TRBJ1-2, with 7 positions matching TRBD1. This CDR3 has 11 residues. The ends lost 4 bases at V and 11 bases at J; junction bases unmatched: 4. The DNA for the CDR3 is TGTGCCAGCAGTTCCCTGACAGGGTACACCTTC. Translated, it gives CASSSLTGYTF.

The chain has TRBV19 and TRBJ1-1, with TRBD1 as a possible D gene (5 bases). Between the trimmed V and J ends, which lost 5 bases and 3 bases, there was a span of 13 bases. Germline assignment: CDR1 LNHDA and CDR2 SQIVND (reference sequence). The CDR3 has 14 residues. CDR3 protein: CASSRQVGDTEAFF. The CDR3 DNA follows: TGTGCCAGTAGTCGTCAAGTAGGGGACACTGAAGCTTTCTTT.

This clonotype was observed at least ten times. The CDR3 reads CASSLSEAFF. CDR3 in DNA: TGTGCCAGCAGCTTATCCGAAGCTTTCTTT. This chain joins TRBV7-9 and TRBJ1-1, with no clear D. V was trimmed by 2 bases and J by 8 bases, leaving 3 bases between them. Germline values: CDR1 SEHNR, CDR2 FQNEAQ (reference sequence). The CDR3 is 10 amino acids.

CDR3: CASRSGPTTYEKLFF. The CDR3 region has the DNA TGTGCCAGCAGGAGCGGACCGACGACTTATGAAAAACTGTTTTTT. V usage is TRBV2 and J usage is TRBJ1-4; D unresolved. This CDR3 region has 15 residues. Deletions cut 6 bases from V and 6 bases from J, with 17 bases between. CDR1 is SNHLY and CDR2 is FYNNEI in the germline V gene.

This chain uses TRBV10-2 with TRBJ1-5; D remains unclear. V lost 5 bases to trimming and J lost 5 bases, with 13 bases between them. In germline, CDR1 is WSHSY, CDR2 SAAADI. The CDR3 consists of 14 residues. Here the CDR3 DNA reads TGCGCCAGCAGTAGGTCCACGGTAGATCAGCCCCAGCATTTT. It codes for CASSRSTVDQPQHF.

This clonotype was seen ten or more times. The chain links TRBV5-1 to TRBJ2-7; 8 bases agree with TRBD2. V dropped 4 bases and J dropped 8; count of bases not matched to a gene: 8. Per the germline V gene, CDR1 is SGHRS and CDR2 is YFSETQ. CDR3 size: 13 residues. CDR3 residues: CASSPGGGSKQYF. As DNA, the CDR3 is TGCGCCAGCAGCCCCGGGGGGGGGTCGAAGCAGTACTTC.

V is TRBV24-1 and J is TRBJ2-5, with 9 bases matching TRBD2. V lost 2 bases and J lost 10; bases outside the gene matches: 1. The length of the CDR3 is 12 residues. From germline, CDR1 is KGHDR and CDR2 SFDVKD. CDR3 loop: CATSDWREGQYF. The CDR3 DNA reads TGTGCCACCAGTGATTGGCGGGAGGGCCAGTACTTC.

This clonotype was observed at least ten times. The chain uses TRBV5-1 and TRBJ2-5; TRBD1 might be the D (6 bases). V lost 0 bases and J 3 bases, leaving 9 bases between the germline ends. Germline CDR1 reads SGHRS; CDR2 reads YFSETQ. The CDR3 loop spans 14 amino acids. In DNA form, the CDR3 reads TGCGCCAGCAGCTTGGGCCCAGGGGAAGAGACCCAGTACTTC. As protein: CASSLGPGEETQYF.